The clone carrying this T cell receptor beta chain showed up just once. These data come from a study of control samples from healthy donors and cancer patients. Germline values: CDR1 MNHEY, CDR2 SMNVEV (reference sequence). V dropped 5 bases and J dropped 4; count of bases not matched to a gene: 6. The CDR3 spans 14 residues. Produced via immunoSEQ multiplex PCR; TCRdb's table is partial and in-frame only. This table holds about 77,000 clones, approximately 92% found once. Sequencing was done on a sample of blood. The receptor was derived from a woman aged 60 to 75 in good health. The chain is built from TRBV27 and TRBJ2-5; 8 positions match TRBD2. The CDR3 sequence: CASSPFGGGETQYF. The CDR3, as DNA: TGTGCCAGCAGTCCCTTCGGGGGGGGAGAGACCCAGTACTTC.